The source of this T cell receptor beta chain is a study of beta chain features in type 1 diabetes. Overall study results and limits: Naive, central memory and Treg TCRB repertoires seemed to resemble each other more closely in patients than they did in healthy donors. For type 1 diabetes patients, VDJ junctions showed fewer insertions and more deletions.

A few counts support this clone. Its specificity is not known. Cell sorting via CD45RO/CCR7/CD25/CD127/CD95/CD27 was performed to obtain CD4+ naive, central memory, regulatory and stem cell-like memory cells. This CDR3 has 15 residues. V was pared by 3 bases and J by 1 base, with 13 bases between. Germline V gene data show CDR1 as SGHNT and CDR2 as YYREEE (reference sequence). Expressed TCRB transcripts were sequenced because the isolated RNA had all been reverse transcribed beforehand. TCRdb's table, derived via immunoSEQ multiplex PCR, lists solely in-frame clones and lacks some. This sample has 860,000 or so clones, with 15% to 20% found just once.

The V gene is TRBV5-4, the J gene TRBJ2-5; possible D gene TRBD2, 6 bases. This TCR came from a young woman in good health. Sequenced input: naive CD4+ T cells from blood. The CDR3 nucleotides are TGTGCCAGCAGCTCGTCCTTAGCGGCCCAAGAGACCCAGTACTTC. Its protein product is CASSSSLAAQETQYF.